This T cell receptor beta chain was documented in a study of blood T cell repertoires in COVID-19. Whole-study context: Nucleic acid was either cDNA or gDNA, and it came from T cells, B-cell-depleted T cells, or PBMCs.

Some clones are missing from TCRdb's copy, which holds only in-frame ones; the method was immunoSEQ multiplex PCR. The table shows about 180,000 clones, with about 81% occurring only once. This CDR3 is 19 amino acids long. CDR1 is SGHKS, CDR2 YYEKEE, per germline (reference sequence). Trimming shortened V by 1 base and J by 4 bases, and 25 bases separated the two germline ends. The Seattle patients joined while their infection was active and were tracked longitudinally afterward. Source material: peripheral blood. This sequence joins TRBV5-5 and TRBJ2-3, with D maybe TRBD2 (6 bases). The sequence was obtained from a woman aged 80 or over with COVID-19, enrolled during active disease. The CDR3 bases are TGTGCCAGCAGCTTGATTGTTGGGGTCCGAGGGCCGGGGGCAGATACGCAGTATTTT. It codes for CASSLIVGVRGPGADTQYF.